The clone carrying this T cell receptor (beta chain) was seen only a few times. The antigen remains undetermined. Germline CDR1 GTSNPN, CDR2 SVGIG (reference sequence). The ends lost 6 bases at V and 5 bases at J; junction bases unmatched: 10. The CDR3 extends over 15 amino acids. Use of 60 Vbeta and 13 Jbeta primers characterized the PCR. The protocol was immunoSEQ multiplex PCR, while the TCRdb copy is restricted to in-frame clones and leaves out a portion. The table records 170,000 or so clones, over 70% of them present only once. The entry originates in a study of cytomegalovirus exposure and HLA in healthy donors. Study-level results: Certain indistinguishable V segments, among them TRBV6-2 and TRBV6-3, were excluded. Data from an earlier analysis indicated that most TCR beta V segments were productive either about 87% or about 30% of the time. Prediction of most subjects' HLA-A and HLA-B alleles by TCR beta sequences was reportedly accurate.

The sequenced material came from PBMCs. This chain connects TRBV30 to TRBJ2-2; 9 nucleotides match TRBD1. The sequence derives from a woman aged 25 to 45 in good health and CMV-seropositive. Here the CDR3 DNA reads TGTGCCTGCTCCACAGGGGGCATAGGAACCGGGGAGCTGTTTTTT. Encoded protein: CACSTGGIGTGELFF. The variable domain in full, with the rest retrieved from reference TRBV30 and TRBJ2-2, is SQTIHQWPATLVQPVGSPLSLECTVEGTSNPNLYWYRQAAGRGLQLLFYSVGIGQISSEVPQNLSASRPQDRQFILSSKKLLLSDSGFYLCACSTGGIGTGELFFGEGSRLTVL.